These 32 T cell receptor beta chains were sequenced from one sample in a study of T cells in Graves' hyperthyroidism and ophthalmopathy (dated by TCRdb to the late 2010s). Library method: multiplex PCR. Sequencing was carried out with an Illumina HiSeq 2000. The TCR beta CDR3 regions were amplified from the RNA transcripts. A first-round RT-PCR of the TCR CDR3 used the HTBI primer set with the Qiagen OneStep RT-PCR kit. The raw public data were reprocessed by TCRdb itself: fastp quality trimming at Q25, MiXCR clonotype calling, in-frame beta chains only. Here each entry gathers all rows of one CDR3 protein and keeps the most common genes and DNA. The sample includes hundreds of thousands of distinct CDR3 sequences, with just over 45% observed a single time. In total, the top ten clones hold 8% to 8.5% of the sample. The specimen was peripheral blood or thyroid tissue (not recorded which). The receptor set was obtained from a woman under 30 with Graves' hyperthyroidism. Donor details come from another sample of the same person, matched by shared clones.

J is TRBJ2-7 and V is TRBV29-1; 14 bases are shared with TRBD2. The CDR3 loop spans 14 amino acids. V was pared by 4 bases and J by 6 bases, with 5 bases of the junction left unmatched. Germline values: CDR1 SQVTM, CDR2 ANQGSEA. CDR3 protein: CSVGGTSGRGEQYF. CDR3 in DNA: TGCAGCGTTGGGGGGACTAGCGGGAGAGGCGAGCAGTACTTC.

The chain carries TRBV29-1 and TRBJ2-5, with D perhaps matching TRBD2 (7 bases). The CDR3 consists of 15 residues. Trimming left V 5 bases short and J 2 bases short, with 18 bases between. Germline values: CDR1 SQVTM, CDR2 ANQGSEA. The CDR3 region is CSVKGGGGRQETQYF. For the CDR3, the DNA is TGCAGCGTTAAGGGTGGGGGGGGCCGACAAGAGACCCAGTACTTC.

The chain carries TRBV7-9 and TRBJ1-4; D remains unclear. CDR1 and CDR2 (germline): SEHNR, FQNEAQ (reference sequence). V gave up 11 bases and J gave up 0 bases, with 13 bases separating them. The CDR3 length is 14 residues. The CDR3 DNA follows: TGTGCCGGCCGGGGATTTGCAACTAATGAAAAACTGTTTTTT. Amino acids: CAGRGFATNEKLFF.

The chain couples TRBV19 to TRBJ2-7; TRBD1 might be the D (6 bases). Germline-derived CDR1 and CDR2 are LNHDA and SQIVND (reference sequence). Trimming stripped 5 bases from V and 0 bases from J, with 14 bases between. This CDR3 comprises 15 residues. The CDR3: CASSPRTVSSYEQYF. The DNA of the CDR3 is TGTGCCAGTAGTCCGAGGACAGTGAGCTCCTACGAGCAGTACTTC.

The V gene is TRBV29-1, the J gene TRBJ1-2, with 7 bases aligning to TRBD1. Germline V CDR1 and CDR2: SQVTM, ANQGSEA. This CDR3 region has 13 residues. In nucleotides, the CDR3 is TGCAGTTTAGGGGGCCGGCCTCATTATGGCTACACCTTC. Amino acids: CSLGGRPHYGYTF. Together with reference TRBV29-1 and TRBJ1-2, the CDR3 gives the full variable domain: SAVISQKPSRDICQRGTSLTIQCQVDSQVTMMFWYRQQPGQSLTLIATANQGSEATYESGFVIDKFPISRPNLTFSTLTVSNMSPEDSSIYLCSLGGRPHYGYTFGSGTRLTVV.

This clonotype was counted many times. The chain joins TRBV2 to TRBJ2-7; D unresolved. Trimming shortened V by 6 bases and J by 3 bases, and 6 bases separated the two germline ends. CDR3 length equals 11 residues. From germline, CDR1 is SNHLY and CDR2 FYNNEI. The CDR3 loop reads CASRISYEQYF. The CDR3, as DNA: TGTGCCAGCAGGATCAGCTACGAGCAGTACTTC.

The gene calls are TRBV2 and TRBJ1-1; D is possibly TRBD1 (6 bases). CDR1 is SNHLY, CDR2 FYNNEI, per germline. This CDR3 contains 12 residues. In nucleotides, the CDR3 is TGTGCTAGATCGGACAGGAACACTGAAGCTTTCTTT. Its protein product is CARSDRNTEAFF.

CDR3 in DNA: TGTGCCAGCAGCTTACGGGGGCTAGCGGGAACGGGTGAGCAGTACTTC. Amino acids: CASSLRGLAGTGEQYF. The chain is built from TRBV7-9 and TRBJ2-5, with 9 bases fitting TRBD2. CDR3 length equals 16 residues. Germline CDR1 reads SEHNR; CDR2 reads FQNEAQ (reference sequence). The V segment lost 2 bases and the J segment 11 bases; nucleotides outside the gene matches: 15.

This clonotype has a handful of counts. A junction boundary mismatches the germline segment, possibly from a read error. This chain's CDR3 is CASSFTGGRGQPQHF. The CDR3 DNA reads TGTGCCAGCAGTTTTACCGGGGGTCGGGGTCAGCCCCAGCATTTT. This chain links TRBV10-3 with TRBJ1-5, with a weak D call TRBD1 (5 bases). CDR1 is ENHRY, CDR2 SYGVKD, per germline. This CDR3 region has 15 residues.

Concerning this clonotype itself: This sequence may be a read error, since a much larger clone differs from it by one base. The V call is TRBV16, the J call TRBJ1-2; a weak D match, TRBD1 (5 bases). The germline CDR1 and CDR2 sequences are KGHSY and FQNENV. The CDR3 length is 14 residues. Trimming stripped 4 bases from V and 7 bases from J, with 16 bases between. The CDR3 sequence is CASSLFQGYRGYTF. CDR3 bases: TGTGCCAGCAGCCTATTTCAGGGATATCGTGGCTACACCTTC. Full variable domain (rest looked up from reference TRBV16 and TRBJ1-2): GEEVAQTPKHLVRGEGQKAKLYCAPIKGHSYVFWYQQVLKNEFKFLISFQNENVFDETGMPKERFSAKCLPNSPCSLEIQATKLEDSAVYFCASSLFQGYRGYTFGSGTRLTVV.

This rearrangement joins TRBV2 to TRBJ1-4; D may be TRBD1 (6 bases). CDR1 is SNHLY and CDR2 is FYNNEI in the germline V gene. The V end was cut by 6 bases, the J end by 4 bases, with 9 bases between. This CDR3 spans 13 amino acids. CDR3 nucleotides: TGTGCCAGCAGCGAGGACAGTAATGAAAAACTGTTTTTT. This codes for CASSEDSNEKLFF. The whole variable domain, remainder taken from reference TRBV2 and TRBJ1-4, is EPEVTQTPSHQVTQMGQEVILRCVPISNHLYFYWYRQILGQKVEFLVSFYNNEISEKSEIFDDQFSVERPDGSNFTLKIRSTKLEDSAMYFCASSEDSNEKLFFGSGTQLSVL.

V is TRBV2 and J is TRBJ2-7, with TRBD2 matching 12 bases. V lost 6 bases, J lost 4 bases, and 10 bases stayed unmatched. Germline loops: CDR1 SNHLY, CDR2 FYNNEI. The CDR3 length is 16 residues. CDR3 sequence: CASRDETSGRGYEQYF. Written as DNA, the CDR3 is TGTGCCAGCAGGGACGAGACTAGCGGGAGAGGATACGAGCAGTACTTC. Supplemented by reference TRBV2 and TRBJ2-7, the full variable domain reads EPEVTQTPSHQVTQMGQEVILRCVPISNHLYFYWYRQILGQKVEFLVSFYNNEISEKSEIFDDQFSVERPDGSNFTLKIRSTKLEDSAMYFCASRDETSGRGYEQYFGPGTRLTVT.

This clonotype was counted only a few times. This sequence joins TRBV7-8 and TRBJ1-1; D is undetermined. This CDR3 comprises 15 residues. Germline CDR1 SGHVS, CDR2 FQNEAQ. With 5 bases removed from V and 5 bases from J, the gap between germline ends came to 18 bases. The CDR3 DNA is TGTGCCAGCAGCCAATCCACCCTTTTCGATACTGAAGCTTTCTTT. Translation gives CASSQSTLFDTEAFF.

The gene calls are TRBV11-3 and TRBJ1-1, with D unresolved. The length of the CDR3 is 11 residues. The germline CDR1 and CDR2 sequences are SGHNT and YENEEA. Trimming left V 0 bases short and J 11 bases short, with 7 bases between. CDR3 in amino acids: CASSLDSPAFF. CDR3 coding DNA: TGTGCCAGCAGCTTAGACAGCCCGGCTTTCTTT.

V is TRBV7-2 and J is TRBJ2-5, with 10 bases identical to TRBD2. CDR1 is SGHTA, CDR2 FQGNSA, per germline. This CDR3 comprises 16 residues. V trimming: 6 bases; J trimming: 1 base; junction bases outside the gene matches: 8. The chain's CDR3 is CASSPRTSGLQETQYF. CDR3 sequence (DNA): TGTGCCAGCAGTCCCAGGACTAGCGGCCTCCAAGAGACCCAGTACTTC.

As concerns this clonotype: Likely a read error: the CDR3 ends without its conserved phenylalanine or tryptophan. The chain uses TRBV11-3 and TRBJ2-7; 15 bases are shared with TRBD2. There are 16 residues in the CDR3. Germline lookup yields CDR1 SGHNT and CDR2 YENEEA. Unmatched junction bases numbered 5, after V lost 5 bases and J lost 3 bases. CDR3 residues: CASSPRTSGRDYEQYL. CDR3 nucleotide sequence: TGTGCCAGCAGCCCACGGACTAGCGGGAGGGACTACGAGCAGTACCTC.

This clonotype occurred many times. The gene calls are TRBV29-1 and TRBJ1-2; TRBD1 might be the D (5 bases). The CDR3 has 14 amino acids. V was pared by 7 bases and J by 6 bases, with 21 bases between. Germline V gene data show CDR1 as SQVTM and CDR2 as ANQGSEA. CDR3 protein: CSGGGRGREDGYTF. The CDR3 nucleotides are TGCAGCGGAGGCGGGAGGGGCCGGGAGGATGGCTACACCTTC.

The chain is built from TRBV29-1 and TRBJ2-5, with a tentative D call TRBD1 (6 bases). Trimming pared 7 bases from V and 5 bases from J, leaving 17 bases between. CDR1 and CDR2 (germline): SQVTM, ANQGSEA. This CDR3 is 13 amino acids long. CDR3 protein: CSARDKGRETQYF. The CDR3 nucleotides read TGCAGCGCTAGGGACAAGGGGCGTGAGACCCAGTACTTC.

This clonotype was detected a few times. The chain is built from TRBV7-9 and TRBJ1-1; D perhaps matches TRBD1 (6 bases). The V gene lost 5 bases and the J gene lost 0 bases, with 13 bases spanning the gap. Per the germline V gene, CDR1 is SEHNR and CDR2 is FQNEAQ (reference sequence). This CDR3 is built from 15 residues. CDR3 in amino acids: CASSQRQGMNTEAFF. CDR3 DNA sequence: TGTGCCAGCAGCCAGCGCCAGGGGATGAACACTGAAGCTTTCTTT.

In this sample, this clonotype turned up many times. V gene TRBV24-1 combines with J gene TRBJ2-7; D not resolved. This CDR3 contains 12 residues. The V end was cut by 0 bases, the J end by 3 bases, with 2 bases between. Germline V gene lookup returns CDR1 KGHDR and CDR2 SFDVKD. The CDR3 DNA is TGTGCCACCAGTGATTTGCTCTACGAGCAGTACTTC. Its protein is CATSDLLYEQYF.

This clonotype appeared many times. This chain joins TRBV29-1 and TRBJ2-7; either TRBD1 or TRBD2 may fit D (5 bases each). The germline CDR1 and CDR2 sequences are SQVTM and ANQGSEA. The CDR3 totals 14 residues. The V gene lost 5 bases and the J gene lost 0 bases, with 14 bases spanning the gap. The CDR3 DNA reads TGCAGCGTTTCAGGGTTAGCGAGCTCCTACGAGCAGTACTTC. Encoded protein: CSVSGLASSYEQYF.

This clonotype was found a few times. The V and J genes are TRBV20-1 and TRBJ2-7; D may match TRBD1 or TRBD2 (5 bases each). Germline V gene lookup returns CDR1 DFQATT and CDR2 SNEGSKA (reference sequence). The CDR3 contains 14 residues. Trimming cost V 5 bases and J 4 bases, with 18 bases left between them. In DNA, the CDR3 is TGCAGTGCTTCCACCGGGACCACTAAATACGAGCAGTACTTC. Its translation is CSASTGTTKYEQYF.

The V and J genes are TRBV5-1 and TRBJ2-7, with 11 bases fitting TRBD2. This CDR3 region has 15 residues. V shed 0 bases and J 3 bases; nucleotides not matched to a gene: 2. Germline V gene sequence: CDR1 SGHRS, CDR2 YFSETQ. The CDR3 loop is CASSLGLAGNYEQYF. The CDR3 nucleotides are TGCGCCAGCAGCTTGGGACTAGCGGGGAACTACGAGCAGTACTTC.

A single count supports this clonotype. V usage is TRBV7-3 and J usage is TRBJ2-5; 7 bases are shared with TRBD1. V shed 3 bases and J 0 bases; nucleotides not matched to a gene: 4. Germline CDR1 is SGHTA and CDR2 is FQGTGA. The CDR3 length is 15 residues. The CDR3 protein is CASSFRDSHQETQYF. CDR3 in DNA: TGTGCCAGCAGCTTCCGGGACAGCCACCAAGAGACCCAGTACTTC.

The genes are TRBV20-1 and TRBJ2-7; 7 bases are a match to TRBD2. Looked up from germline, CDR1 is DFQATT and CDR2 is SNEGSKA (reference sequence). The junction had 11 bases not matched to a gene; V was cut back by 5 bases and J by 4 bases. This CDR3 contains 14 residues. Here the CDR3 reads CSAPPGGSTYEQYF. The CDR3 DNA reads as TGCAGTGCTCCCCCCGGCGGGAGCACGTACGAGCAGTACTTC.

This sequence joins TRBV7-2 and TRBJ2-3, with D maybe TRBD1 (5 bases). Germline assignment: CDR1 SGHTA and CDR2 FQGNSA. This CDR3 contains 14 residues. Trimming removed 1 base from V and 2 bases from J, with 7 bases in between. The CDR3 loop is CASSLGTYTDTQYF. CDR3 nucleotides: TGTGCCAGCAGCTTAGGGACATACACAGATACGCAGTATTTT.

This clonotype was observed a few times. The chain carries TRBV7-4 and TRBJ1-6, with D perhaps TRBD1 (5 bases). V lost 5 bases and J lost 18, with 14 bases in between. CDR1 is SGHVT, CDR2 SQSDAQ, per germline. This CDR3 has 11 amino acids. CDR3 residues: CASSQGDKSHF. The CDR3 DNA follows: TGTGCCAGCAGCCAGGGCGACAAGTCCCACTTT.

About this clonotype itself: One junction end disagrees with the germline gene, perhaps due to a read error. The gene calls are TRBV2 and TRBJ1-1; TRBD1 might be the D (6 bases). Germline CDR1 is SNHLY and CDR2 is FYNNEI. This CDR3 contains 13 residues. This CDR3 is CASRKDRITEASF. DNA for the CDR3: TGTGCCAGCAGAAAAGACAGGATAACTGAAGCTTCCTTT.

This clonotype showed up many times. For the CDR3, the DNA is TGTGCCAGCAGCTATGGTAGCGAGCCACCCCAATCTGAGACCCAGTACTTC. Protein product: CASSYGSEPPQSETQYF. The chain is built from TRBV7-9 and TRBJ2-5; TRBD2 is a possible D gene (5 bases). V lost 4 bases and J 5 bases, leaving 23 bases between the germline ends. The CDR3 contains 17 residues. CDR1 and CDR2 from the germline V gene are SEHNR and FQNEAQ (reference sequence).

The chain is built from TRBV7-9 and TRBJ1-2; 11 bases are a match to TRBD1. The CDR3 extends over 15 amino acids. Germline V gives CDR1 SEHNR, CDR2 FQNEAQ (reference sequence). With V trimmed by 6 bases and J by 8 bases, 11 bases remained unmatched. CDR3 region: CASSTILDRGRGYTF. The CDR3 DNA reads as TGTGCCAGCAGTACTATCCTGGACAGGGGGCGAGGCTACACCTTC.

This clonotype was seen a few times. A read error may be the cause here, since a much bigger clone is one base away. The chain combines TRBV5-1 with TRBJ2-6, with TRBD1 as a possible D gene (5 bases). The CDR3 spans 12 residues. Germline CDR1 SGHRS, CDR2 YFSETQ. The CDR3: CASSAGANVPTF. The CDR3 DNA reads TGCGCCAGCAGTGCTGGGGCCAACGTCCCGACTTTC.

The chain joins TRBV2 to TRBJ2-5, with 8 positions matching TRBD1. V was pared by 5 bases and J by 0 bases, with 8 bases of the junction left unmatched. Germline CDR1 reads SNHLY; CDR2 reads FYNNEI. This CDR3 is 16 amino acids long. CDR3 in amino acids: CASSRSWGQDQETQYF. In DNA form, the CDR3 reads TGTGCCAGCAGTCGAAGCTGGGGACAGGACCAAGAGACCCAGTACTTC.